This T cell receptor (beta chain) was sequenced in a study of cytomegalovirus exposure and HLA in healthy donors. Regarding the study as a whole: Across donors, sequencing depth was assumed by presence/absence analyses to be roughly uniform. Differences between HLA loci emerged in a later analysis of TCR association rates, with DRB1 most and HLA-C fewest.

Comment on this clone: Its antigen is as yet unknown.

The PCR used 60 Vbeta and 13 Jbeta primers. Measured with immunoSEQ multiplex PCR; TCRdb has only the in-frame clones, and not every one. The sample has some 99,000 clones, 81% seen once. The V end was cut by 2 bases, the J end by 2 bases, with 15 bases between. The CDR3 runs 16 residues. Germline values: CDR1 MGHRA, CDR2 YSYEKL. The specimen was PBMCs. The origin of this receptor is a woman aged 25 to 45 in good health and CMV-seronegative. The rearrangement uses TRBV4-1 and TRBJ1-2; TRBD1 might be the D (6 bases). The CDR3 nucleotides are TGCGCCAGCAGCCAACCTAGCTCGGGGGGCAACTATGGCTACACCTTC. Translating gives CASSQPSSGGNYGYTF.